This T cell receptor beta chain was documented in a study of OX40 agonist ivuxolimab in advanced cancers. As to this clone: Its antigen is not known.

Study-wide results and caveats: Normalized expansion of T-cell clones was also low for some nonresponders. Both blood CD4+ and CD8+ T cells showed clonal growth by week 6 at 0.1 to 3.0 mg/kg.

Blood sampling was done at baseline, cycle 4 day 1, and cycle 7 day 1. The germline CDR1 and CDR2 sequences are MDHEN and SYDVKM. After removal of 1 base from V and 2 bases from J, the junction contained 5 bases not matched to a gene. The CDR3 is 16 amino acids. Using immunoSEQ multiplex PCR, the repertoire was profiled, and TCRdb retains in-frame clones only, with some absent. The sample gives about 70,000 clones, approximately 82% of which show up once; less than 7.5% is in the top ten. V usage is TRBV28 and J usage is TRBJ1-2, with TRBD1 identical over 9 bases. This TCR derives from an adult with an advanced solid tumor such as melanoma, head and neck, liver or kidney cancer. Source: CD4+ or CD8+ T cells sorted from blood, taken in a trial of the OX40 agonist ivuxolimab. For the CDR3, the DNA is TGTGCCAGCAGTTTATTATTGGGACAGGGAAACTATGGCTACACCTTC. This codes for CASSLLLGQGNYGYTF.